The text below deals with one T cell receptor beta chain. Repertoires were generated with immunoSEQ multiplex PCR, while TCRdb's copy carries only in-frame clones and drops some. In the table there are 35,000 to 55,000 clones, 90% to 95% of which are singletons. This sample was included in a study of T cells in tuberculosis. The clonotype was recovered from a donor between 10 and 35 years old with latent tuberculosis or without tuberculosis infection. Specimen: PBMCs.

The CDR3 sequence is CASNPTLAGSGELFF. CDR3 DNA: TGCGCCAGCAATCCTACCCTAGCGGGGTCCGGGGAGCTGTTTTTT. The chain has TRBV10-2 and TRBJ2-2; TRBD2 matches at 9 bases. Trimming removed 7 bases from V and 6 bases from J; junction bases left unmatched: 9. Germline CDR1 is WSHSY and CDR2 is SAAADI. The CDR3 is made up of 15 amino acids.